Shown below are 32 T cell receptor beta chains from a single sample sequenced in a study of T cells in Graves' hyperthyroidism and ophthalmopathy (dated by TCRdb to the late 2010s). Library method: multiplex PCR. Sequenced on an Illumina HiSeq 2000. The TCR beta CDR3 regions were amplified from RNA transcripts. A first-round RT-PCR of the TCR CDR3 used the HTBI primer set with the Qiagen OneStep RT-PCR kit. TCRdb itself trimmed the public reads at Q25 with fastp, ran MiXCR and retained productive beta chains. Records with the same CDR3 protein are collapsed into one entry carrying the most frequent genes and DNA. The sample table lists 500,000 to 600,000 distinct CDR3 sequences, approximately 15% of them with a count of one. The ten most abundant clones make up 15% to 20% of the sample. Material for sequencing was blood. These TCRs come from a woman between 18 and 29 years old with Graves' hyperthyroidism.

This clonotype showed up many times. V and J are TRBV5-1 and TRBJ1-5; TRBD1 matches 9 bases. Germline trimming cut 3 bases from V and 3 bases from J; bases unmatched to any gene: 4. CDR1 is SGHRS and CDR2 is YFSETQ in the germline V gene. This CDR3 contains 15 residues. This CDR3 is CASSSGQGANQPQHF. The CDR3 nucleotides are TGCGCCAGCAGCTCGGGACAGGGCGCCAATCAGCCCCAGCATTTT.

This clonotype occurred many times. J is TRBJ1-1 and V is TRBV28; D gene unclear. The CDR3 is made up of 16 amino acids. V lost 1 base and J 6 bases, leaving 18 bases between the germline ends. The V gene's germline CDR1 is MDHEN and CDR2 SYDVKM. The CDR3 nucleotides are TGTGCCAGCAGTTTATTCGACGGACCCGTTAGGTCTGAAGCTTTCTTT. This codes for CASSLFDGPVRSEAFF.

The table lists this clonotype with many counts. The rearrangement links TRBV3-1 to TRBJ1-2; D is unresolved. CDR3 length: 13 amino acids. Germline V gene sequence: CDR1 LGHDT, CDR2 YNNKEL (reference sequence). The ends were cut back, 1 base at V and 8 bases at J, with 11 bases in the middle. The DNA of the CDR3 is TGTGCCAGCAGCCAAGCTAAGGGATCGGGCTACACCTTC. Protein: CASSQAKGSGYTF.

The genes are TRBV13 and TRBJ2-1; maybe TRBD2 (5 bases). CDR3 length: 14 residues. Germline values: CDR1 PRHDT, CDR2 FYEKMQ (reference sequence). V gave up 3 bases and J gave up 7 bases, with 13 bases separating them. The CDR3 DNA is TGTGCCAGCAGCTTTAGCGCACATCGGAATGAGCAGTTCTTC. It is translated as CASSFSAHRNEQFF.

This clonotype was picked up many times. At one boundary the junction diverges from the germline segment, which might be a read error. The V and J genes are TRBV11-2 and TRBJ2-3, with D perhaps matching TRBD1 or TRBD2 (5 bases each). The CDR3 length is 15 residues. The germline gives CDR1 SGHAT, CDR2 FQNNGV. CDR3 region: CASSLEGTPTDTQYF. The CDR3 DNA sequence: TGTGCCAGCAGCCTAGAGGGGACGCCAACAGATACGCAGTATTTT.

Remarks on this clonotype: The junction departs from the called germline gene at one end, perhaps through a read error. The chain employs TRBV19 and TRBJ2-5, with a possible D match to TRBD2 (6 bases). The CDR3 has 15 residues. Germline loops: CDR1 LNHDA, CDR2 SQIVND (reference sequence). This CDR3 is CASSIWGVSQETQYF. CDR3 in DNA: TGTGCCAGCAGTATTTGGGGGGTTTCACAAGAGACCCAGTACTTC.

Comment on this clonotype: This may come from a read error, since a much larger clone is one base off. The chain employs TRBV3-1 and TRBJ2-1, with TRBD2 matching over 10 bases. The J call may be faulty, since TRBJ2-7 better matches the DNA end. Per germline, CDR1 LGHDT and CDR2 YNNKEL (reference sequence). The CDR3 has 20 residues. The CDR3: CASSQGGASGSYWAYNEQYF. The CDR3 region has the DNA TGTGCCAGCAGCCAAGGGGGGGCTAGCGGGAGCTATTGGGCCTACAATGAGCAGTACTTC.

Only a few counts were recorded for this clonotype. The chain combines TRBV2 with TRBJ2-1, with D perhaps TRBD1 (6 bases). Trimming took off 10 bases at V and 7 bases at J, with 17 bases between the two ends. The CDR3 is 13 amino acids. CDR1 and CDR2 (germline): SNHLY, FYNNEI. The CDR3 DNA sequence: TGTGCCAACAGAGGGCTACAGGGAAATGAGCAGTTCTTC. Translation: CANRGLQGNEQFF.

The rearrangement joins TRBV11-3 to TRBJ2-7, with D perhaps TRBD2 (6 bases). Deletions cut 0 bases from V and 7 bases from J, with 25 bases between. Germline CDR1 is SGHNT and CDR2 is YENEEA. The CDR3 runs 18 residues. DNA of the CDR3: TGTGCCAGCAGCTTAGATGTTATTGGGACGGGGGTTCTGAGTGAGCAGTACTTC. Translated, it gives CASSLDVIGTGVLSEQYF.

This clonotype came up many times. The V call is TRBV3-1, the J call TRBJ2-3; D perhaps matches TRBD1 (6 bases). V lost 4 bases to trimming and J lost 1 base, with 18 bases between them. The V gene's germline CDR1 is LGHDT and CDR2 YNNKEL (reference sequence). This CDR3 is built from 17 residues. CDR3 sequence (DNA): TGTGCCAGCAGCCCTTGGGACACCGATGGACGCACAGATACGCAGTATTTT. This translates into CASSPWDTDGRTDTQYF.

V gene TRBV7-2 combines with J gene TRBJ2-1, with TRBD2 identical over 12 bases. The CDR3 length is 16 residues. V dropped 5 bases and J dropped 9; count of bases not matched to a gene: 11. The germline CDR1 and CDR2 sequences are SGHTA and FQGNSA. The CDR3 sequence: CASSPRLAGVLSEQFF. The CDR3 DNA reads as TGTGCCAGCAGCCCGAGACTAGCGGGGGTTTTAAGTGAGCAGTTCTTC.

This clonotype appeared a few times. The chain links TRBV5-1 to TRBJ2-2; D is possibly TRBD2 (6 bases). CDR1 SGHRS and CDR2 YFSETQ come from the germline V gene. This CDR3 has 16 residues. Trimming stripped 0 bases from V and 8 bases from J, with 17 bases between. The CDR3 coding sequence is TGCGCCAGCAGCTTGGCAGCGGGTCGAACACCGGGGGAGCTGTTTTTT. The encoded protein is CASSLAAGRTPGELFF.

In this sample, this clonotype turned up many times. The V and J genes are TRBV2 and TRBJ1-2; D ambiguous. V was shortened by 8 bases and J by 6 bases, with 19 bases between the two germline ends. Looked up from germline, CDR1 is SNHLY and CDR2 is FYNNEI. The length of the CDR3 is 14 residues. The CDR3 bases are TGTGCCAGCGGGGTGGGTTCGGTAATGCATGGCTACACCTTC. Its translation: CASGVGSVMHGYTF.

This clonotype was observed at least ten times. This chain joins TRBV6-1 and TRBJ1-5; 8 positions match TRBD1. V lost 5 bases and J lost 2; bases outside the gene matches: 5. The CDR3 spans 15 residues. The germline V gene encodes CDR1 MNHNS and CDR2 SASEGT. The CDR3 DNA follows: TGTGCCAGCAGTCCTGGACAGGGTCGCAATCAGCCCCAGCATTTT. Protein sequence: CASSPGQGRNQPQHF.

This clonotype has ten or more counts. The CDR3 sequence: CASSLGVGNNQPQHF. The CDR3 DNA sequence: TGTGCCAGCAGCCTGGGGGTAGGGAACAATCAGCCCCAGCATTTT. The chain joins TRBV13 to TRBJ1-5; D is possibly TRBD1 (5 bases). Germline V gene sequence: CDR1 PRHDT, CDR2 FYEKMQ (reference sequence). CDR3 size: 15 residues. Between the trimmed V and J ends, which lost 5 bases and 3 bases, there was a span of 14 bases.

V is TRBV2 and J is TRBJ1-4, with 8 bases aligning to TRBD1. V gave up 8 bases and J gave up 5 bases; unmatched junction bases: 4. This CDR3 is built from 13 residues. Germline loops: CDR1 SNHLY, CDR2 FYNNEI. CDR3 DNA sequence: TGTGCCAGCCAGACAGGGGAAAATGAAAAACTGTTTTTT. The encoded protein is CASQTGENEKLFF.

The CDR3 region is CASSWGTRGHTDTQYF. The CDR3 DNA is TGTGCCAGCAGCTGGGGTACCAGGGGGCACACAGATACGCAGTATTTT. The chain has TRBV28 and TRBJ2-3, with 8 bases fitting TRBD1. J gave up 2 bases and V 6 bases, and 10 bases lay outside the gene matches. The CDR3 sequence is 16 residues long. In germline, CDR1 is MDHEN, CDR2 SYDVKM.

V usage is TRBV29-1 and J usage is TRBJ2-2; 9 bases match TRBD2. Germline V CDR1 and CDR2: SQVTM, ANQGSEA. The CDR3 totals 14 residues. J lost 1 base, V lost 7 bases, and 4 bases had no gene match. The CDR3 protein is CSARLAVNTGELFF. Written as DNA, the CDR3 is TGCAGCGCCCGACTAGCGGTGAACACCGGGGAGCTGTTTTTT.

V gene TRBV27 combines with J gene TRBJ1-4; unclear D gene. Trimming left V 2 bases short and J 8 bases short, with 15 bases between. CDR1 is MNHEY, CDR2 SMNVEV, per germline (reference sequence). This CDR3 comprises 15 residues. The DNA of the CDR3 is TGTGCCAGCAGTTTAATCGGCCTGGGCTACGAAAAACTGTTTTTT. As protein: CASSLIGLGYEKLFF.

This clonotype was recorded at least ten times. The chain links TRBV3-1 to TRBJ2-1, with TRBD2 matching 13 bases. CDR1 and CDR2 (germline): LGHDT, YNNKEL (reference sequence). Trimming removed 4 bases from V and 8 bases from J; junction bases left unmatched: 2. This CDR3 has 14 residues. DNA for the CDR3: TGTGCCAGCAGCCGTGGACTAGCGGGGGATGAGCAGTTCTTC. This encodes CASSRGLAGDEQFF.

Only a few counts were recorded for this clonotype. CDR3 sequence (DNA): TGTGCCAGCAGCCAGAAACCGCAGGGGTCTGGTAGCACCGGGGAGCTGTTTTTT. This gives the protein CASSQKPQGSGSTGELFF. This chain uses TRBV3-1 with TRBJ2-2; the D gene is possibly TRBD1 (6 bases). The germline gives CDR1 LGHDT, CDR2 YNNKEL (reference sequence). There are 18 residues in the CDR3. Trimming cost V 3 bases and J 4 bases, with 21 bases left between them. Full variable domain (rest looked up from reference TRBV3-1 and TRBJ2-2): DTAVSQTPKYLVTQMGNDKSIKCEQNLGHDTMYWYKQDSKKFLKIMFSYNNKELIINETVPNRFSPKSPDKAHLNLHINSLELGDSAVYFCASSQKPQGSGSTGELFFGEGSRLTVL.

The chain employs TRBV25-1 and TRBJ2-2; D call uncertain. CDR3 length equals 13 residues. The germline V gene encodes CDR1 MGHDK and CDR2 SYGVNS. Trimming removed 6 bases from V and 2 bases from J, with 7 bases in between. The CDR3 coding sequence is TGTGCCAGCAGGATCAGAAACACCGGGGAGCTGTTTTTT. Protein: CASRIRNTGELFF.

This clonotype has just a few counts. The chain employs TRBV19 and TRBJ2-2; 11 bases map to TRBD2. The CDR3 totals 17 residues. Losses at the gene ends were 4 bases for V and 4 bases for J; bases not matched to a gene: 8. Germline CDR1 LNHDA, CDR2 SQIVND (reference sequence). DNA for the CDR3: TGTGCCAGTAGTACCAATAGCGGGAGGGCCATCACCGGGGAGCTGTTTTTT. Encoded protein: CASSTNSGRAITGELFF.

This clonotype was found a few times. V usage is TRBV20-1 and J usage is TRBJ1-1; D might be TRBD1 (5 bases). The CDR3 is 14 residues long. V shed 1 base and J shed 7 bases, with 16 bases lying between them. The germline V gene encodes CDR1 DFQATT and CDR2 SNEGSKA (reference sequence). CDR3 sequence (DNA): TGCAGTGCTAGAGGAATTTGGGCAGGGATTGAAGCTTTCTTT. Protein product: CSARGIWAGIEAFF.

This clonotype appeared a few times. The rearrangement joins TRBV6-2 or TRBV6-3 to TRBJ1-5, with a possible D match to TRBD1 (6 bases). Germline values: CDR1 MNHEY, CDR2 SVGEGT. The CDR3 has 16 amino acids. Trimming shortened V by 4 bases and J by 6 bases, and 19 bases separated the two germline ends. The CDR3 protein is CASSSAIPDSTQPQHF. The CDR3, as DNA: TGTGCCAGCAGTTCCGCAATTCCGGACAGTACTCAGCCCCAGCATTTT.

The rearrangement uses TRBV29-1 and TRBJ1-3; D not certain. Trimming stripped 1 base from V and 4 bases from J, with 8 bases between. The germline V gene has CDR1 SQVTM and CDR2 ANQGSEA. The CDR3 covers 13 residues. CDR3 nucleotide sequence: TGCAGCGTTGAAGGCGGATTAGGAAACACCATATATTTT. Translation: CSVEGGLGNTIYF.

A word on this clonotype: An end of the junction does not agree with germline; a read error may underlie this. The chain is built from TRBV27 and TRBJ1-1; a possible D gene is TRBD1 (6 bases). This CDR3 comprises 17 residues. Looked up from germline, CDR1 is MNHEY and CDR2 is SMNVEV (reference sequence). The CDR3 DNA follows: TGTGCCAGCAGGGGATCGGGACATAAGACCATGAACACTGGAGCTTTCTTT. This encodes CASRGSGHKTMNTGAFF.

The chain is built from TRBV6-2 or TRBV6-3 and TRBJ2-7; 10 bases are shared with TRBD2. This CDR3 has 15 residues. Germline CDR1 MNHEY, CDR2 SVGEGT. The junction had 7 bases not matched to a gene; V was cut back by 1 base and J by 7 bases. Written as DNA, the CDR3 is TGTGCCAGCAGTTACTTTGGACTAGCGGAAGGGGAGCAGTACTTC. Protein product: CASSYFGLAEGEQYF.

The chain has TRBV20-1 and TRBJ2-3; 10 nucleotides match TRBD2. CDR1 is DFQATT and CDR2 is SNEGSKA in the germline V gene (reference sequence). This CDR3 has 15 residues. V lost 6 bases, J lost 0 bases, and 6 bases stayed unmatched. CDR3 in amino acids: CSAKGLAPSTDTQYF. CDR3 nucleotide sequence: TGCAGTGCAAAGGGACTAGCGCCTAGCACAGATACGCAGTATTTT.

Only a few counts were recorded for this clonotype. This sequence joins TRBV12-3 or TRBV12-4 and TRBJ2-3; 9 bases are a match to TRBD2. The trim removed 4 bases at V and 5 bases at J, leaving 22 bases unmatched. The length of the CDR3 is 20 residues. CDR3 DNA sequence: TGTGCCAGCAGTTCACTTATACCCCCCCCGGGGCGGGAGGGAGGAGATACGCAGTATTTT. Amino acids: CASSSLIPPPGREGGDTQYF.

This clonotype was detected many times. CDR3 in amino acids: CSARGANREQYF. CDR3 DNA sequence: TGCAGTGCTAGAGGGGCCAACCGGGAGCAGTACTTC. V usage is TRBV20-1 and J usage is TRBJ2-7; the D is unclear. Trimming removed 1 base at V and 7 bases at J, with 11 bases between. CDR1 DFQATT and CDR2 SNEGSKA come from the germline V gene (reference sequence). This CDR3 contains 12 residues.

The gene calls are TRBV7-2 and TRBJ2-1, with TRBD2 matching 14 bases. The CDR3 contains 16 residues. With V trimmed by 0 bases and J by 10 bases, 5 bases remained unmatched. CDR1 is SGHTA and CDR2 is FQGNSA in the germline V gene. In DNA, the CDR3 is TGTGCCAGCAGCTTAGCGCCGGGACTAGCGGGAGTCGAGCAGTTCTTC. As protein: CASSLAPGLAGVEQFF.